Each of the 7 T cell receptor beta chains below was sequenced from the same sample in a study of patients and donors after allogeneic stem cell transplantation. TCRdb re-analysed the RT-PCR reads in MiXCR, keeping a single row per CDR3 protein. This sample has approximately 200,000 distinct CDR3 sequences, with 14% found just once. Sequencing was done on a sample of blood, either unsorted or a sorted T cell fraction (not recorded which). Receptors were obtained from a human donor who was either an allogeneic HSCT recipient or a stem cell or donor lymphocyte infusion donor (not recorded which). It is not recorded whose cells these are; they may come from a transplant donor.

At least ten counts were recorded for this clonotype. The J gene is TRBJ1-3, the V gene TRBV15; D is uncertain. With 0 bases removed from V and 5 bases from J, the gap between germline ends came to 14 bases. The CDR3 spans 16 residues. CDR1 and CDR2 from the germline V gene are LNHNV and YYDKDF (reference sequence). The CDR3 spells CATSRDFTGARNTIYF. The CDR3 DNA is TGTGCCACCAGCAGAGATTTCACGGGTGCTAGAAACACCATATATTTT. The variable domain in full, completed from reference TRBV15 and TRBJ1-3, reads DAMVIQNPRYQVTQFGKPVTLSCSQTLNHNVMYWYQQKSSQAPKLLFHYYDKDFNNEADTPDNFQSRRPNTSFCFLDIRSPGLGDTAMYLCATSRDFTGARNTIYFGEGSWLTVV.

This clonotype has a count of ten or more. CDR3 sequence reads: CASSFEQGARGYTF. The CDR3 DNA sequence: TGTGCCAGCAGCTTCGAGCAGGGGGCGCGTGGCTACACCTTC. The chain joins TRBV11-1 to TRBJ1-2; 8 nucleotides agree with TRBD1. The CDR3 is made up of 14 amino acids. V shed 3 bases, J shed 7 bases, and the junction held 7 bases outside the gene matches. The germline V gene encodes CDR1 SGHAT and CDR2 FQDESV (reference sequence).

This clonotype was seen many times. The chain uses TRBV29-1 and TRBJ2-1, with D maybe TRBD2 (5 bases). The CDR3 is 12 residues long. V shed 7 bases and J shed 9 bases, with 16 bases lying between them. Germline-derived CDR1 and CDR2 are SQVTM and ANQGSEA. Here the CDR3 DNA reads TGCAGCGGCCAGCACGGGGTGGGTGAGCAGTTCTTC. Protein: CSGQHGVGEQFF.

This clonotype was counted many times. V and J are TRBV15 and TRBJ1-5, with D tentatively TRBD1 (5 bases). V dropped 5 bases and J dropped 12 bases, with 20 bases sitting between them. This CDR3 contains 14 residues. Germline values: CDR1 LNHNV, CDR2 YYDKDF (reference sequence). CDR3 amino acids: CATSLAGFSGVQHF. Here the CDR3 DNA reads TGTGCCACCAGCCTGGCGGGGTTTTCGGGGGTCCAGCATTTT.

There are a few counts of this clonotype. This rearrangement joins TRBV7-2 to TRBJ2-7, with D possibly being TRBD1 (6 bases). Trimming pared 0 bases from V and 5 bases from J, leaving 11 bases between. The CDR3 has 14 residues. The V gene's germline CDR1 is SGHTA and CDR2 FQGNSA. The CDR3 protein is CASSLAQGKDEQYF. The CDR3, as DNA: TGTGCCAGCAGCTTAGCCCAGGGGAAAGACGAGCAGTACTTC.

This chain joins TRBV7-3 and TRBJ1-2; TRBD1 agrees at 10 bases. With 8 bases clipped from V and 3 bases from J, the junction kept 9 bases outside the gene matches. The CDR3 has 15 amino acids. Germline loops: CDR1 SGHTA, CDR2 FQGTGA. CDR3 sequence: CASVFSGTGDYGYTF. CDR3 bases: TGTGCCAGCGTCTTCTCCGGGACAGGGGACTATGGCTACACCTTC.

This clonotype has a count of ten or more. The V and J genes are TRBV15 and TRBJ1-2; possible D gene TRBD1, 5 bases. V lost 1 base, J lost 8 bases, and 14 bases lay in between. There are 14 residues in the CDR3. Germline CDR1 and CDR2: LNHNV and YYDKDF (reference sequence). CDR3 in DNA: TGTGCCACCAGCAGAGGCGGCAGGGTCGGAGGCTACACCTTC. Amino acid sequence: CATSRGGRVGGYTF.